This TCR beta chain was found in a study of blood T cell repertoires in COVID-19 (TCRdb year 2020). In terms of the full investigation: Collaborator samples came from the United States, Italy and Spain and covered acute and convalescent phases of COVID-19. The dataset comprised deeply sampled blood TCRbeta repertoires from subjects exposed to, actively infected with, or recovered from COVID-19. The repertoires were released in a freely available public database meant as a resource for research on the immune response to SARS-CoV-2. The samples were drawn from two sources: the first 160 participants of the ongoing ImmuneRACE study, and 1,200 or so subjects contributed by 6 global collaborators. Nearly every sample came with metadata listing a de-identified subject ID, COVID-19 status, age in years and sex. The material from the prospective study consisted of cDNA or gDNA derived from T cells, B-cell-depleted T cells, or PBMCs. HLA class I and class II types, where available, came from metadata supplied by the sample provider rather than from assay-based typing.

TCRbeta CDR3 regions were amplified from genomic DNA using the immunoSEQ Assay, a bias-controlled multiplex PCR. On the authors' methods: The number of nucleated cells in each sample was estimated by amplification of reference gene primers within the assay. Sequence reads were collapsed and filtered to measure the absolute abundance of every unique TCRbeta CDR3 rearrangement. For each sample, productive Simpson clonality was calculated by taking the square root of Simpson's diversity index across productive rearrangements. Not all clones reach the TCRdb copy of this immuneACCESS table, which keeps in-frame sequences only. Checked studies attribute under half of the gap to unresolved V genes and leave the rest unexplained. V and J calls and clone size come straight from that table; D and trimming were deduced from the DNA. The sample profile shows fewer than 85,000 clones; approximately 79% of them were found once. The ten largest clones represent around 2.6% of the sample.

V is pared back by 6 bases and J by 0 bases, with 12 bases lying between the germline termini. CDR1 and CDR2, per the germline V gene, are MDHEN and SYDVKM. Inclusive of the bounding cysteine and phenylalanine, the CDR3 is 14 residues long. Here the CDR3 DNA is all that survives: 42 bases in frame from base 1. Collaborating institutions collected whole blood in K2EDTA tubes following their own protocols. For TCRbeta analysis, collaborator samples were shipped as frozen whole blood, as isolated PBMCs, or as DNA extracted from either sample type. General study outcomes and caveats: The quantity of clinical and demographic metadata differed by source and by participant and was supplied without curation.

About this clone: It lacks a known antigen. No qualities accompany the bases; no much larger clone lies one base away.

This chain is built from TRBV28 and TRBJ2-7; the D gene is unclear. The receptor was derived from a human donor with acute or convalescent COVID-19. The donor label of this sample is uncertain. The sample taken for sequencing was peripheral blood. This receptor carries the CDR3 CASSPFLSSYEQYF. The DNA is as follows: TGTGCCAGCAGCCCCTTCCTGAGCTCCTACGAGCAGTACTTC.